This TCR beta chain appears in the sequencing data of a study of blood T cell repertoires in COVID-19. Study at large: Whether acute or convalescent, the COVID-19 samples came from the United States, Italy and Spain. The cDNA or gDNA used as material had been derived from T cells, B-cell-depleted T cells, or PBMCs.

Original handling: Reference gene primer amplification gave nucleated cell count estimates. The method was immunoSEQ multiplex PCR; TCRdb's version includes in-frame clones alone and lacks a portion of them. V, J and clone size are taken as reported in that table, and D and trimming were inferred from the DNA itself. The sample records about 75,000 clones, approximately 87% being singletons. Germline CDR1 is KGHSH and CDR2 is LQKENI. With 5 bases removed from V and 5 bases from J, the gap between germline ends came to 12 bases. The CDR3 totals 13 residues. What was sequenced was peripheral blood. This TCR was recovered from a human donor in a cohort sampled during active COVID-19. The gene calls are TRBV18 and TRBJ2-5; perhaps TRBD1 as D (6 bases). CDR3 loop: CASSSQGEETQYF. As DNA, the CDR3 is TGTGCCAGCTCATCACAGGGAGAGGAGACCCAGTACTTC.